This T cell receptor (beta chain) was retrieved from a study of blood T cell repertoires in COVID-19. The CDR3 extends over 14 amino acids. Trimming stripped 1 base from V and 6 bases from J, with 14 bases between. The germline CDR1 and CDR2 sequences are SGHDT and YYEEEE. In the study's own analysis: Scientists estimated how many nucleated cells there were by amplifying reference gene primers. Sequenced by immunoSEQ multiplex PCR; TCRdb stores in-frame clones only, minus some. From that table come the V and J calls and clone size; the DNA was used to work out D and trimming. The sample has under 200,000 clones; around 83% are singletons.

This rearrangement joins TRBV5-6 to TRBJ2-7; possible D gene TRBD2, 5 bases. The sample taken for sequencing was peripheral blood. This clonotype originated in a man aged 65-85 years who had recovered from COVID-19. The CDR3 nucleotides read TGTGCCAGCAGCTTGTACGGGATCCCCGGCGAGCAGTACTTC. Its translation: CASSLYGIPGEQYF. The full variable domain, completed using reference TRBV5-6 and TRBJ2-7, is DAGVTQSPTHLIKTRGQQVTLRCSPKSGHDTVSWYQQALGQGPQFIFQYYEEEERQRGNFPDRFSGHQFPNYSSELNVNALLLGDSALYLCASSLYGIPGEQYFGPGTRLTVT.